A selection of T cell receptor beta chains follows, all from one sample in a study of T cell clonotyping in hematopoietic cell transplantation. Sequencing used immunoSEQ multiplex PCR; TCRdb keeps in-frame clones, though not all of them. Of roughly 40,000 clones in the sample, 94% were seen once. Specimen: peripheral blood mononuclear cells. The receptors here all came from a woman aged 45-59 years in good health. Some clones in this sample may be carry-over from other donors' samples. Each CDR3 is given with its conserved first and last residue. A D gene is named only where the DNA matches it firmly. Clone sizes are given selectively: once, few, many, or a class where the clone is expanded.

d_call j_call v_call clone_size cdr3_aa cdr3_nt
TRBD1 TRBJ2-7 TRBV25-1 - CASREVGETGDEQYF TGTGCCAGCAGAGAGGTAGGCGAGACAGGGGACGAGCAGTACTTC
- TRBJ2-3 TRBV5-4 - CASSYGQSGRTDTQYF TGTGCCAGCAGCTACGGACAATCGGGACGCACAGATACGCAGTATTTT
TRBD1 TRBJ1-5 TRBV2 - CASSPRDRAVGQPQHF TGTGCCAGCAGTCCTCGGGACAGGGCGGTGGGGCAGCCCCAGCATTTT
TRBD1 TRBJ2-7 TRBV5-6 - CASSTPGQGDLFEQYF TGTGCCAGCAGCACCCCGGGACAGGGGGACCTCTTCGAGCAGTACTTC
- TRBJ1-5 TRBV6-4 - CASSGAEPQHF TGTGCCAGCAGTGGAGCGGAGCCCCAGCATTTT
- TRBJ1-2 TRBV10-3 - CAISEEGYGYTF TGTGCCATCAGTGAGGAAGGCTATGGCTACACCTTC
- TRBJ1-5 TRBV7-2 - CASSLAWGSNQPQHF TGTGCCAGCAGCTTAGCTTGGGGAAGCAATCAGCCCCAGCATTTT
- TRBJ2-7 TRBV28 - CASSLGYRVQTYEQYF TGTGCCAGCAGTTTGGGATACAGGGTACAAACCTACGAGCAGTACTTC
- TRBJ1-2 TRBV27 - CASSFSGGGYTF TGTGCCAGCAGTTTTAGTGGTGGGGGCTACACCTTC
- TRBJ2-5 TRBV11-3 - CAQSWADRTEETQYF TGTGCTCAAAGCTGGGCAGACCGAACCGAAGAGACCCAGTACTTC
TRBD2 TRBJ2-7 TRBV2 - CARGLAGGLGSEQYF TGTGCCAGAGGACTAGCGGGGGGACTGGGATCCGAGCAGTACTTC
TRBD1 TRBJ1-2 TRBV6-1 - CASGNRQGRGFGYTF TGTGCCAGCGGGAACCGACAGGGCCGCGGGTTTGGCTACACCTTC
TRBD1 TRBJ2-5 TRBV6-5 - CASSWKTGDSGETQYF TGTGCCAGCAGTTGGAAGACAGGGGATTCGGGCGAGACCCAGTACTTC
- TRBJ1-5 TRBV19 - CASSIADSNQPQHF TGTGCCAGTAGTATTGCCGATAGCAATCAGCCCCAGCATTTT
- TRBJ2-2 TRBV12-5 - CASGLVQNGVGTGELFF TGTGCTAGTGGTTTGGTACAGAATGGGGTAGGCACCGGGGAGCTGTTTTTT
- TRBJ1-1 TRBV5-1 - CASSSQPKNTEAFF TGCGCCAGCAGCTCTCAACCCAAGAACACTGAAGCTTTCTTT
- TRBJ1-5 TRBV19 - CASSIDSVGNQPQHF TGTGCCAGTAGTATAGATAGTGTAGGCAATCAGCCCCAGCATTTT
- TRBJ1-1 TRBV7-7 - CASSLRQNTEAFF TGTGCCAGCAGCTTACGACAGAACACTGAAGCTTTCTTT
TRBD1 TRBJ1-5 TRBV7-9 - CASSLSDRDQPQHF TGTGCCAGCAGCTTAAGCGACAGGGATCAGCCCCAGCATTTT
TRBD1 TRBJ1-5 TRBV7-2 - CASSLRGTEYQPQHF TGTGCCAGCAGCTTAAGGGGGACAGAGTATCAGCCCCAGCATTTT
- TRBJ2-3 TRBV9 - CASSVTILNTDTQYF TGTGCCAGCAGCGTTACGATCCTTAACACAGATACGCAGTATTTT
- TRBJ1-6 TRBV27 - CASSTNPARPSPLHF TGTGCCAGCAGTACTAACCCCGCCCGGCCTTCACCCCTCCACTTT
- TRBJ1-5 TRBV6-1 - CASIDSHSNQPQHF TGTGCCAGCATCGACAGTCATAGCAATCAGCCCCAGCATTTT
- TRBJ1-5 TRBV19 - CASSIEGGQPQHF TGTGCCAGTAGTATAGAAGGAGGTCAGCCCCAGCATTTT
TRBD1 TRBJ1-5 TRBV2 - CASLDRENQPQHF TGTGCCAGCCTCGACAGGGAGAATCAGCCCCAGCATTTT
- TRBJ2-1 TRBV5-1 - CASSFSSDRNEQFF TGCGCCAGCAGCTTTTCTAGCGACCGCAATGAGCAGTTCTTC
- TRBJ1-4 TRBV5-4 - CASSSNEKLFF TGTGCCAGCAGCTCTAATGAAAAACTGTTTTTT
- TRBJ2-2 TRBV9 - CASSPFIGTGELFF TGTGCCAGCAGCCCCTTTATTGGCACCGGGGAGCTGTTTTTT
- TRBJ1-2 TRBV10-3 - CAISGTDSYGYTF TGTGCCATCAGTGGTACCGACTCGTATGGCTACACCTTC
- TRBJ2-7 TRBV5-1 - CASSLAGAVDEQYF TGCGCCAGCAGCTTGGCAGGGGCGGTCGACGAGCAGTACTTC
TRBD1 TRBJ1-5 TRBV28 - CASSLLIGQGSGPQHF TGTGCCAGCAGTTTACTGATCGGACAGGGATCAGGGCCCCAGCATTTT
TRBD2 TRBJ2-5 TRBV5-4 - CASSLNPGGEETQYF TGTGCCAGCAGCTTGAATCCCGGGGGGGAGGAGACCCAGTACTTC
- TRBJ1-6 TRBV10-3 - CAISESRGDNSPLHF TGTGCCATCAGTGAGTCCAGAGGAGATAATTCACCCCTCCACTTT
TRBD1 TRBJ1-2 TRBV4-3 - CASSPWDSLNYGYTF TGCGCCAGCAGCCCCTGGGACAGCCTTAACTATGGCTACACCTTC
- TRBJ1-5 TRBV11-2 - CASSLVGGAQPQHF TGTGCCAGCAGCTTAGTCGGGGGGGCTCAGCCCCAGCATTTT
TRBD2 TRBJ2-2 TRBV7-2 - CASTAVGGADTGELFF TGTGCCAGCACCGCAGTCGGGGGGGCCGACACCGGGGAGCTGTTTTTT
- TRBJ1-2 TRBV5-1 - CASSLVASANYGYTF TGCGCCAGCAGCTTGGTGGCTTCAGCTAACTATGGCTACACCTTC
- TRBJ1-1 TRBV28 once CASSTDSGTEAFF TGTGCCAGCAGTACGGACAGTGGGACTGAAGCTTTCTTT
- TRBJ1-1 TRBV6-5 few CASRIRMNTEAFF TGTGCCAGCAGAATTAGGATGAACACTGAAGCTTTCTTT
- TRBJ2-5 TRBV5-6 - CASSLVQRETQYF TGTGCCAGCAGCTTGGTGCAGAGAGAGACCCAGTACTTC
- TRBJ2-2 TRBV7-7 once CASSPVVPRVTGELFF TGTGCCAGCAGCCCTGTAGTACCGCGTGTCACCGGGGAGCTGTTTTTT
TRBD2 TRBJ2-7 TRBV28 - CASRQGGDEQYF TGTGCCAGCAGGCAGGGAGGGGACGAGCAGTACTTC
- TRBJ2-7 TRBV4-3 - CASSQETGPYEQYF TGCGCCAGCAGCCAAGAGACGGGCCCCTACGAGCAGTACTTC
- TRBJ1-2 TRBV28 once CASSRHNYGYTF TGTGCCAGCAGTCGACACAACTATGGCTACACCTTC